This entry lists 3 T cell receptor beta chains sequenced from one sample in a study of early T cells in non-severe SARS-CoV-2 infection. MiXCR was run by TCRdb on the 5' RACE reads, yielding one entry per CDR3 protein. The table lists some 46,000 distinct CDR3 sequences, about 9.3% of them singletons. Sequencing was performed on whole blood. All receptors derive from an adult who was a healthcare worker with PCR-confirmed SARS-CoV-2 infection or an uninfected control (not recorded which).

At least ten counts were recorded for this clonotype. The V and J genes are TRBV7-9 and TRBJ2-5, with D perhaps TRBD1 (6 bases). The ends were cut back, 1 base at V and 4 bases at J, with 7 bases in the middle. This CDR3 has 13 amino acids. CDR1 and CDR2 (germline): SEHNR, FQNEAQ (reference sequence). Here the CDR3 DNA reads TGTGCCAGCAGCTTAGTGGGGGCAGAGACCCAGTACTTC. Amino acid sequence: CASSLVGAETQYF.

This clonotype has only a few counts. CDR3 nucleotides: TGTGCCAGCAGCCCTGGGACAGATAGCAATCAGCCCCAGCATTTT. Amino acids: CASSPGTDSNQPQHF. The rearrangement uses TRBV7-8 and TRBJ1-5; 7 positions match TRBD1. Germline V gives CDR1 SGHVS, CDR2 FQNEAQ. The CDR3 totals 15 residues. V lost 5 bases and J lost 0; bases outside the gene matches: 4.

About this clonotype: A read error is possible here, since a much larger clone lies one base away. The V and J genes are TRBV9 and TRBJ2-2; 10 bases are shared with TRBD2. Germline assignment: CDR1 SGDLS and CDR2 YYNGEE. The trim removed 4 bases at V and 3 bases at J, leaving 6 bases unmatched. This CDR3 spans 16 amino acids. In nucleotides, the CDR3 is TGTGCCAGCAGCATACACAGCGGGAGGGACACCGGGGAGCTGTTTTTT. Residues: CASSIHSGRDTGELFF.